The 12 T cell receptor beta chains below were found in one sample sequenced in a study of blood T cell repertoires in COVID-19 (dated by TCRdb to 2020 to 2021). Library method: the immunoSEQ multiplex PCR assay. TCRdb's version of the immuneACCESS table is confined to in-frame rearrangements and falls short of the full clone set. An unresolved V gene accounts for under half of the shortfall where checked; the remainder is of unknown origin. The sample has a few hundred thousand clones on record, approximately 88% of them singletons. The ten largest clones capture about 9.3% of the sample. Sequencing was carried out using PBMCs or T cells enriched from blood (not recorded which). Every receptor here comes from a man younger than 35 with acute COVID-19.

CDR3 residues: CAISEATAIVYEQYF. In DNA form, the CDR3 reads TGTGCCATCAGTGAGGCCACCGCAATAGTCTACGAGCAGTACTTC. The V gene is TRBV10-3, the J gene TRBJ2-7; no clear D gene. V lost 2 bases to trimming and J lost 3 bases, with 14 bases between them. The CDR3 is made up of 15 amino acids. Germline V gives CDR1 ENHRY, CDR2 SYGVKD.

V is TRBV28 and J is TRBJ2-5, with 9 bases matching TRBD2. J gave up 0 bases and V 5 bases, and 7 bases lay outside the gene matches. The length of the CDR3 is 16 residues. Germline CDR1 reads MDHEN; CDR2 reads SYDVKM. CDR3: CASSPRTSADQETQYF. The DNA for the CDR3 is TGTGCCAGCAGTCCCCGGACTAGCGCCGACCAAGAGACCCAGTACTTC.

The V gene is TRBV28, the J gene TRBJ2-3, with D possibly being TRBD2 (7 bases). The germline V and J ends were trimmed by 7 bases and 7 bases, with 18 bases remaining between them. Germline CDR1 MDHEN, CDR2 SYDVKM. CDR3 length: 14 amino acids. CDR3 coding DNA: TGTGCCAGCACCGGGGGGCCCGTCCCCCATACGCAGTATTTT. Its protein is CASTGGPVPHTQYF.

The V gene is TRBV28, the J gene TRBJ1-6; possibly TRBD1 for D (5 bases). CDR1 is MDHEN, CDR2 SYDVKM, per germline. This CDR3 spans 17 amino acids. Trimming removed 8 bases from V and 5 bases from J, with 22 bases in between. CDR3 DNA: TGTGCCAGCGGGGGGGGAGCGTTACCTGTGGATAATTCACCCCTCCACTTT. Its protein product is CASGGGALPVDNSPLHF.

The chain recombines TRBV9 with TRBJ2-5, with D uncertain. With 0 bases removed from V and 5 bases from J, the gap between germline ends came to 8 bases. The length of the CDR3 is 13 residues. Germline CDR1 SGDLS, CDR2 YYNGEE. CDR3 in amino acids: CASSVGSPETQYF. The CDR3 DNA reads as TGTGCCAGCAGCGTAGGTAGCCCGGAGACCCAGTACTTC.

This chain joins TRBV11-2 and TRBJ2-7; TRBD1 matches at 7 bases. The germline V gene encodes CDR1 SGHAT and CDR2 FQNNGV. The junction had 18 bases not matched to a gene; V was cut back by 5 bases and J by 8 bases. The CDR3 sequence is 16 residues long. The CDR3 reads CASSTPLTGQSNKQYF. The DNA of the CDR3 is TGTGCCAGCAGCACACCTTTAACGGGACAGAGTAATAAGCAGTACTTC.

CDR3 sequence (DNA): TGCGCCAGCAGTGGGGCCAGCTCCTACAATGAGCAGTTCTTC. It yields the protein CASSGASSYNEQFF. J is TRBJ2-1 and V is TRBV5-1; D may be TRBD1 (5 bases). This CDR3 has 14 amino acids. Trimming pared 5 bases from V and 0 bases from J, leaving 9 bases between. Per germline, CDR1 SGHRS and CDR2 YFSETQ.

CDR3 in DNA: TGTGCCAGTAGTATTGCGGGGGTCGGAGAGCAGTACTTC. This gives the protein CASSIAGVGEQYF. V and J are TRBV19 and TRBJ2-7; TRBD2 matches at 7 bases. CDR1 LNHDA and CDR2 SQIVND come from the germline V gene (reference sequence). The CDR3 covers 13 residues. The ends lost 3 bases at V and 7 bases at J; junction bases unmatched: 6.

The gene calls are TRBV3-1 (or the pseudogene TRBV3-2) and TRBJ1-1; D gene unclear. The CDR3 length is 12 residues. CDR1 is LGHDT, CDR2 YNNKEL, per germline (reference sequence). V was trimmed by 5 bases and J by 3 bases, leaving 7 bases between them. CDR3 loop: CASSRVDTEAFF. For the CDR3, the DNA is TGTGCCAGCAGCAGAGTCGACACTGAAGCTTTCTTT.

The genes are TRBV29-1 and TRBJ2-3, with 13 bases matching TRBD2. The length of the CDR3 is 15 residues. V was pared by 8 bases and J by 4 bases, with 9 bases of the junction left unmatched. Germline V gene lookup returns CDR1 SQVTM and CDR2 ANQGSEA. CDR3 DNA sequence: TGCAGCTCCTACGGACTAGCGGGAGAGTCAGATACGCAGTATTTT. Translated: CSSYGLAGESDTQYF.

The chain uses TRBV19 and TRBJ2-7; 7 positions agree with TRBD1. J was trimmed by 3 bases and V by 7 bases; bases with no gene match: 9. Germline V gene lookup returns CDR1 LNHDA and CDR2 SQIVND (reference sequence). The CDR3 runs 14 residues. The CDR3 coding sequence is TGTGCCAGTACCACGGGACAGTCGAGCTACGAGCAGTACTTC. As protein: CASTTGQSSYEQYF.

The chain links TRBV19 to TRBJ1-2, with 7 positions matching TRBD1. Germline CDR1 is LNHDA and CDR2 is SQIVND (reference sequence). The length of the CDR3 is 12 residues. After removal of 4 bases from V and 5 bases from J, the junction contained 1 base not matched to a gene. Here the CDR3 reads CASSNRGYGYTF. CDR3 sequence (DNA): TGTGCCAGTAGTAACAGGGGATATGGCTACACCTTC.